These 23 T cell receptor beta chains were all obtained from the same sample, sequenced in a study of Graves' ophthalmopathy and Graves' hyperthyroidism. Amplifying from RNA transcripts, the study obtained TCR beta CDR3 regions. HTBI primers were employed in first-round RT-PCR, then a second-round multiplex PCR followed. TCRdb itself ran the multiplex PCR reads through MiXCR, one entry per CDR3 protein. Among around 400,000 distinct CDR3 sequences listed, approximately 16% were seen once. The sample comprised peripheral blood. All receptors derive from a woman younger than 30 with Graves' ophthalmopathy.

This clonotype was detected many times. This chain joins TRBV3-1 and TRBJ1-3; D gene uncertain. Per germline, CDR1 LGHDT and CDR2 YNNKEL (reference sequence). This CDR3 has 14 amino acids. V lost 0 bases and J lost 5, with 8 bases in between. The CDR3 coding sequence is TGTGCCAGCAGCCAAGATCTGGGAAGAAACACCATATATTTT. Translated, it gives CASSQDLGRNTIYF.

The table lists this clonotype with many counts. This chain joins TRBV5-1 and TRBJ2-5, with 7 bases matching TRBD1. The germline gives CDR1 SGHRS, CDR2 YFSETQ. The CDR3 totals 14 residues. The ends lost 0 bases at V and 5 bases at J; junction bases unmatched: 4. The CDR3 region has the DNA TGCGCCAGCAGCTTGGGACAGGGAAAGGAGACCCAGTACTTC. Its protein is CASSLGQGKETQYF.

This clonotype was counted many times. This sequence joins TRBV5-1 and TRBJ1-1; D not certain. Trimming left V 5 bases short and J 0 bases short, with 11 bases between. The CDR3 length is 14 residues. Germline assignment: CDR1 SGHRS and CDR2 YFSETQ. The CDR3: CASRPLPVNTEAFF. CDR3 coding DNA: TGCGCCAGCAGACCACTCCCGGTGAACACTGAAGCTTTCTTT.

This clonotype appeared a few times. The J gene is TRBJ1-3, the V gene TRBV12-3 or TRBV12-4; 7 bases line up with TRBD1. This CDR3 has 17 amino acids. V was pared by 3 bases and J by 0 bases, with 8 bases of the junction left unmatched. CDR3: CASSFLQGRGSGNTIYF. CDR3 DNA sequence: TGTGCCAGCAGTTTCTTACAGGGGAGGGGCTCTGGAAACACCATATATTTT.

There are a few counts of this clonotype. J is TRBJ2-7 and V is TRBV7-2; either TRBD1 or TRBD2 may supply D (5 bases each). V was clipped by 4 bases and J by 4 bases, with 14 bases between them. Germline-derived CDR1 and CDR2 are SGHTA and FQGNSA. The CDR3 totals 14 residues. The CDR3 loop is CASSSQGDLYEQYF. CDR3 coding DNA: TGTGCCAGCAGCTCCCAGGGAGATCTTTACGAGCAGTACTTC.

At least ten counts were recorded for this clonotype. This chain connects TRBV12-3 or TRBV12-4 to TRBJ1-6; D is ambiguous. V lost 2 bases, J lost 9 bases, and 11 bases lay in between. The CDR3 is 14 amino acids. CDR3 in amino acids: CASSLNKAGSPLHF. As DNA, the CDR3 is TGTGCCAGCAGTTTAAATAAAGCCGGTTCACCCCTCCACTTT.

This clonotype was picked up many times. V and J are TRBV5-1 and TRBJ1-2; possible D gene TRBD1, 5 bases. Trimming took off 4 bases at V and 4 bases at J, with 17 bases between the two ends. Looked up from germline, CDR1 is SGHRS and CDR2 is YFSETQ. The CDR3 is made up of 15 amino acids. The CDR3 sequence: CASSKPGTDLYGYTF. The CDR3, as DNA: TGCGCCAGCAGCAAGCCCGGGACTGACCTCTATGGCTACACCTTC.

In its sample, this clonotype was seen a few times. The junction departs from germline at one end; a sequencing error may be responsible. This sequence joins TRBV28 and TRBJ2-5; D call uncertain. Germline V gene data show CDR1 as MDHEN and CDR2 as SYDVKM. This CDR3 is 18 amino acids long. The CDR3 reads CASSFIRKVMVPQETQYF. In DNA, the CDR3 is TGTGCCAGCAGTTTCATTAGGAAGGTGATGGTACCCCAAGAGACTCAGTACTTC.

This clonotype was counted at least ten times. The rearrangement uses TRBV4-1 and TRBJ1-3, with D maybe TRBD1 (5 bases). Trimming pared 4 bases from V and 1 base from J, leaving 11 bases between. The length of the CDR3 is 15 residues. Germline lookup yields CDR1 MGHRA and CDR2 YSYEKL. CDR3 amino acids: CASSPREGSGNTIYF. CDR3 DNA: TGCGCCAGCAGCCCCAGGGAGGGTTCTGGAAACACCATATATTTT.

This clonotype was seen many times. The chain uses TRBV6-1 and TRBJ2-7; D is possibly TRBD1 (6 bases). The CDR3 has 17 residues. Germline CDR1 is MNHNS and CDR2 is SASEGT. Trimming left V 0 bases short and J 3 bases short, with 18 bases between. The CDR3 protein is CASSEARHRAGDYEQYF. The CDR3 DNA sequence: TGTGCCAGCAGTGAAGCGCGTCACAGGGCCGGAGACTACGAGCAGTACTTC.

This clonotype was recorded a few times. The chain couples TRBV9 to TRBJ2-5; TRBD2 aligns across 11 bases. This CDR3 has 14 amino acids. Germline values: CDR1 SGDLS, CDR2 YYNGEE. V lost 3 bases, J lost 6 bases, and 4 bases stayed unmatched. The CDR3 nucleotides read TGTGCCAGCAGCGACACTAGCGGGGGAAAGACCCAGTACTTC. Protein: CASSDTSGGKTQYF.

This clonotype was recorded a few times. The chain links TRBV7-2 to TRBJ2-5; D is ambiguous. The V and J ends lost 6 bases and 5 bases respectively, with 13 bases between them. CDR1 is SGHTA, CDR2 FQGNSA, per germline. The CDR3 is 13 amino acids. The chain's CDR3 is CASSPAEVETQYF. CDR3 coding DNA: TGTGCCAGCAGTCCCGCCGAGGTCGAGACCCAGTACTTC. The full variable domain, in which reference TRBV7-2 and TRBJ2-5 provide the parts outside the CDR3, is GAGVSQSPSNKVTEKGKDVELRCDPISGHTALYWYRQSLGQGLEFLIYFQGNSAPDKSGLPSDRFSAERTGGSVSTLTIQRTQQEDSAVYLCASSPAEVETQYFGPGTRLLVL.

This clonotype was seen repeatedly, ten times or more. The chain has TRBV28 and TRBJ2-2; weak D call: TRBD1 (5 bases). V gave up 2 bases and J gave up 0 bases, with 7 bases separating them. The CDR3 is 15 residues long. Germline V gives CDR1 MDHEN, CDR2 SYDVKM. CDR3 in amino acids: CASSLARANTGELFF. The CDR3 DNA is TGTGCCAGCAGTTTAGCCAGGGCGAACACCGGGGAGCTGTTTTTT.

This clonotype was recorded many times. The rearrangement links TRBV7-2 to TRBJ2-5, with 10 bases identical to TRBD2. CDR3 length: 15 amino acids. The germline CDR1 and CDR2 sequences are SGHTA and FQGNSA. V was pared by 5 bases and J by 5 bases, with 8 bases of the junction left unmatched. CDR3 loop: CASSSSGGAWETQYF. Here the CDR3 DNA reads TGTGCCAGCAGCAGCAGCGGGGGGGCTTGGGAGACCCAGTACTTC.

This clonotype has at least ten counts. The junction differs from germline at one of its ends, possibly a read error. J is TRBJ2-2 and V is TRBV11-2, with D possibly matching TRBD1 (5 bases). The germline CDR1 and CDR2 sequences are SGHAT and FQNNGV. CDR3 length equals 15 residues. CDR3 sequence: CASSPRTPITRELFF. The CDR3 nucleotides are TGTGCCAGCAGCCCTCGGACACCGATCACCAGGGAGCTGTTTTTT.

This clonotype has a count of ten or more. This chain connects TRBV20-1 to TRBJ2-5, with D unresolved. V shed 1 base and J shed 2 bases, with 11 bases lying between them. The germline CDR1 and CDR2 sequences are DFQATT and SNEGSKA (reference sequence). The CDR3 covers 14 residues. CDR3 sequence: CSARVRSLQETQYF. Here the CDR3 DNA reads TGCAGTGCTAGAGTGAGAAGTCTACAAGAGACCCAGTACTTC.

The table lists this clonotype with many counts. This chain connects TRBV12-3 or TRBV12-4 to TRBJ2-6, with a weak D call TRBD1 (5 bases). The CDR3 length is 15 residues. Trimming removed 4 bases from V and 0 bases from J, with 7 bases in between. The CDR3 DNA reads TGTGCCAGCAGTTCAGGGAACTCTGGGGCCAACGTCCTGACTTTC. Its translation: CASSSGNSGANVLTF.

This clonotype was counted at least ten times. The rearrangement links TRBV28 to TRBJ2-7; D unclear. Germline assignment: CDR1 MDHEN and CDR2 SYDVKM. The CDR3 sequence is 12 residues long. Trimming removed 5 bases at V and 0 bases at J, with 5 bases between. The CDR3 DNA reads as TGTGCCAGCAGTGTGTACTCCTACGAGCAGTACTTC. Translation gives CASSVYSYEQYF.

The rearrangement links TRBV6-5 to TRBJ1-1; 9 nucleotides agree with TRBD1. The length of the CDR3 is 16 residues. Trimming cost V 2 bases and J 7 bases; bases outside gene matches: 11. Germline V gene sequence: CDR1 MNHEY, CDR2 SVGAGI. CDR3 loop: CASSYPKGTGKIEAFF. The CDR3 DNA follows: TGTGCCAGCAGTTACCCCAAAGGGACAGGGAAAATTGAAGCTTTCTTT.

This clonotype was detected ten times or more. The rearrangement links TRBV6-5 to TRBJ2-7; D is unresolved. The CDR3 is 13 amino acids. The V gene lost 7 bases and the J gene lost 4 bases, with 14 bases spanning the gap. The germline gives CDR1 MNHEY, CDR2 SVGAGI. CDR3 DNA sequence: TGTGCCAGCAAATCGATCAAGGGTTACGAGCAGTACTTC. Protein sequence: CASKSIKGYEQYF.

This chain connects TRBV6-4 to TRBJ1-1, with unresolved D. Germline assignment: CDR1 MRHNA and CDR2 SNTAGT. The CDR3 is 12 amino acids. V was pared by 7 bases and J by 6 bases, with 12 bases between. The CDR3 loop reads CASTSPRPEAFF. The DNA for the CDR3 is TGTGCCAGCACCTCCCCGCGACCTGAAGCTTTCTTT.

The sample holds many counts of this clonotype. The gene calls are TRBV20-1 and TRBJ2-5, with unresolved D. This CDR3 has 14 amino acids. V gave up 1 base and J gave up 4 bases, with 13 bases separating them. CDR1 and CDR2 (germline): DFQATT, SNEGSKA (reference sequence). CDR3 sequence (DNA): TGCAGTGCTAGAGTGTTGGGGTACAGAGAGACCCAGTACTTC. Translation: CSARVLGYRETQYF.

This clonotype was detected ten times or more. The chain has TRBV29-1 and TRBJ1-1; D not resolved. Germline CDR1 reads SQVTM; CDR2 reads ANQGSEA. This CDR3 has 9 residues. V was cut by 3 bases and J by 12 bases, with 8 bases left in between. The CDR3 DNA reads as TGCAGCGTTGATGGGGAGCCTTTCTTT. This sequence encodes CSVDGEPFF.